This entry features one T cell receptor beta chain sequence. Antigen unknown. The record originates from a study of CD4+ T cells in melanoma. Study results and caveats: Diverse differentiation states were reported for melanoma neoantigen-specific CD4+ T cells.

Clones were sequenced by immunoSEQ multiplex PCR, and TCRdb holds only the in-frame ones, with some missing. The table has around 13,000 clones, just over 70% seen once. CDR3 length: 17 amino acids. Per germline, CDR1 LNHDA and CDR2 SQIVND (reference sequence). V was pared by 6 bases and J by 4 bases, with 13 bases of the junction left unmatched. V gene TRBV19 combines with J gene TRBJ2-3, with 10 positions matching TRBD2. The clonotype comes from a human donor with melanoma. The specimen was cells from a culture (not recorded whether cultured in vitro). In DNA, the CDR3 is TGTGCCAGTAGGCTCCGGGAGGTAGCGGGGGGTGCAGATACGCAGTATTTT. This sequence encodes CASRLREVAGGADTQYF.